This passage covers 16 T cell receptor beta chains from one sample sequenced in a study of cytomegalovirus exposure and HLA in healthy donors (dated 2017 in TCRdb). Library preparation employed the immunoSEQ multiplex PCR assay. TCRdb stores this immuneACCESS table with in-frame sequences only. Part of the clones is absent; in the studies checked, under half of the shortfall reflects unresolved V genes, and no reason is known for the rest. The sample table lists 55,000 to 65,000 clones, over 85% of them with a count of one. The top ten clones comprise roughly 6.3% of the sample. Sequenced input: PBMCs. Receptors were obtained from a woman aged 18 to 35 in good health and CMV-seropositive.

The V and J genes are TRBV5-1 and TRBJ2-3; a weak D match, TRBD1 (6 bases). Germline V gene data show CDR1 as SGHRS and CDR2 as YFSETQ. This CDR3 spans 15 amino acids. V shed 4 bases and J shed 2 bases, with 14 bases lying between them. The CDR3 is CASSLDSPPTDTQYF. DNA of the CDR3: TGCGCCAGCAGCCTGGACAGTCCCCCCACAGATACGCAGTATTTT.

The CDR3 DNA reads as TGTGCCAGCAATGGACAGGAGAACTATGGCTACACCTTC. Translation: CASNGQENYGYTF. The chain combines TRBV2 with TRBJ1-2; 7 bases align to TRBD1. The germline CDR1 and CDR2 sequences are SNHLY and FYNNEI. The CDR3 extends over 13 amino acids. Trimming cost V 7 bases and J 2 bases; bases outside gene matches: 4.

Only one count was recorded for this clone. Within the sample, other DNA sequences also encode this same CDR3. The V call is TRBV29-1, the J call TRBJ2-3; D not resolved. Trimming removed 3 bases at V and 0 bases at J, with 4 bases between. Germline loops: CDR1 SQVTM, CDR2 ANQGSEA. The CDR3 loop spans 12 amino acids. The CDR3 DNA is TGCAGCGTTGAGGCTAGCACAGATACGCAGTATTTT. Translation gives CSVEASTDTQYF.

This chain connects TRBV19 to TRBJ2-7; maybe TRBD1 (6 bases). Germline CDR1 is LNHDA and CDR2 is SQIVND (reference sequence). This CDR3 comprises 15 residues. The V and J ends lost 2 bases and 3 bases respectively, with 14 bases between them. CDR3 in DNA: TGTGCCAGTAGTATACGGGACACGGAATTCTACGAGCAGTACTTC. Translated: CASSIRDTEFYEQYF.

This rearrangement joins TRBV7-3 to TRBJ2-2, with 15 bases matching TRBD2. Germline V gene sequence: CDR1 SGHTA, CDR2 FQGTGA. With V trimmed by 5 bases and J by 5 bases, 6 bases remained unmatched. The CDR3 loop spans 17 amino acids. The CDR3 DNA follows: TGTGCCAGCAGCCGGGGACTAGCGGGAGGTCGGACCGGGGAGCTGTTTTTT. As protein: CASSRGLAGGRTGELFF.

The chain is built from TRBV7-9 and TRBJ2-5; possibly TRBD1 for D (5 bases). CDR1 and CDR2 from the germline V gene are SEHNR and FQNEAQ (reference sequence). CDR3 size: 14 residues. Trimming removed 5 bases at V and 3 bases at J, with 13 bases between. CDR3 sequence reads: CASSPRVFEETQYF. CDR3 in DNA: TGTGCCAGCAGCCCCAGGGTATTTGAAGAGACCCAGTACTTC.

The chain carries TRBV25-1 and TRBJ2-7, with a tentative D call TRBD2 (6 bases). Trimming pared 3 bases from V and 2 bases from J, leaving 8 bases between. The germline CDR1 and CDR2 sequences are MGHDK and SYGVNS. The CDR3 is made up of 13 amino acids. The chain's CDR3 is CASSEAGTYEQYF. CDR3 nucleotides: TGTGCCAGCAGTGAGGCGGGGACCTACGAGCAGTACTTC.

This rearrangement joins TRBV10-3 to TRBJ1-5, with 9 bases aligning to TRBD1. The CDR3 spans 18 residues. V lost 2 bases to trimming and J lost 2 bases; unmatched junction nucleotides: 10. The germline V gene has CDR1 ENHRY and CDR2 SYGVKD. This CDR3 reads CAISETGTGSLGNQPQHF. The CDR3 DNA is TGTGCCATCAGTGAGACCGGGACAGGGAGCTTGGGCAATCAGCCCCAGCATTTT.

The chain joins TRBV7-3 to TRBJ2-7; 8 bases match TRBD2. This CDR3 is 16 amino acids long. Germline V gives CDR1 SGHTA, CDR2 FQGTGA. Trimming removed 1 base from V and 12 bases from J; junction bases left unmatched: 17. CDR3 in amino acids: CASSLNAGGHVGPLYF. In DNA form, the CDR3 reads TGTGCCAGCAGCTTAAACGCGGGGGGCCATGTTGGACCCTTGTACTTC.

The chain carries TRBV5-4 and TRBJ1-4; D remains ambiguous. Per the germline V gene, CDR1 is SGHNT and CDR2 is YYREEE (reference sequence). Deletions cut 4 bases from V and 3 bases from J, with 13 bases between. This CDR3 has 15 residues. CDR3 coding DNA: TGTGCCAGCAGCCCCTTTGGGAGGGCTAATGAAAAACTGTTTTTT. Its protein product is CASSPFGRANEKLFF.

V gene TRBV15 combines with J gene TRBJ2-5; D remains unclear. Germline-derived CDR1 and CDR2 are LNHNV and YYDKDF (reference sequence). V gave up 5 bases and J gave up 0 bases, with 4 bases separating them. This CDR3 comprises 12 residues. The chain's CDR3 is CATSLYQETQYF. The CDR3 DNA follows: TGTGCCACCAGCCTGTACCAAGAGACCCAGTACTTC.

This chain joins TRBV18 and TRBJ2-7, with TRBD1 as a possible D gene (8 bases). The CDR3 loop spans 15 amino acids. Germline V CDR1 and CDR2: KGHSH, LQKENI. V dropped 0 bases and J dropped 2 bases, with 11 bases sitting between them. Here the CDR3 DNA reads TGTGCCAGCTCACCACCACAGGGGGGGACCTACGAGCAGTACTTC. Protein: CASSPPQGGTYEQYF.

The rearrangement uses TRBV19 and TRBJ1-4; 8 bases are a match to TRBD1. The trim removed 7 bases at V and 8 bases at J, leaving 6 bases unmatched. Germline assignment: CDR1 LNHDA and CDR2 SQIVND (reference sequence). The CDR3 runs to 13 residues. The CDR3 bases are TGTGCCAGTAAGACGACAGGGGAAGAAAAACTGTTTTTT. Translating gives CASKTTGEEKLFF.

The chain combines TRBV14 with TRBJ1-3; no clear D. This CDR3 is built from 16 residues. Germline V CDR1 and CDR2: SGHDN, FVKESK. The V end lost 0 bases, the J end lost 3 bases, and 12 bases lay between the germline ends. CDR3 sequence reads: CASSQEPLLRGNTIYF. CDR3 in DNA: TGTGCCAGCAGCCAAGAACCGCTATTACGTGGAAACACCATATATTTT.

The chain couples TRBV5-4 to TRBJ1-6; 10 nucleotides agree with TRBD1. The CDR3 contains 14 residues. Germline CDR1 reads SGHNT; CDR2 reads YYREEE (reference sequence). The ends lost 4 bases at V and 10 bases at J; junction bases unmatched: 5. CDR3 DNA sequence: TGTGCCAGCAGCAGAGGGACAGGGGTCTCACCCCTCCACTTT. It yields the protein CASSRGTGVSPLHF.

In regard to this clone: The same CDR3 also results from other DNA sequences found in this sample. V is TRBV30 and J is TRBJ1-4, with D possibly TRBD1 on 6 matching bases. This CDR3 region has 16 residues. V was cut by 3 bases and J by 6 bases, with 20 bases left in between. From germline, CDR1 is GTSNPN and CDR2 SVGIG (reference sequence). CDR3 sequence (DNA): TGTGCCTGGAGCCTTATTCGCAGGGGTGGAGATGAAAAACTGTTTTTT. It translates to CAWSLIRRGGDEKLFF.